These T cell receptor beta chains were read from a single sample in a study of control samples from healthy donors and cancer patients. Assay used: immunoSEQ multiplex PCR; TCRdb lists only in-frame clones, some missing. The sample includes over 150,000 clones, 75% to 95% of them seen just once. The sample consisted of blood. The receptors derive from a woman aged 40 to 49 in good health. CDR3s include the opening cysteine and the closing phenylalanine or tryptophan. A D gene is named only where the DNA matches it firmly. Size tells how often a clone was seen (once, few, many) or the class of an expanded clone, and some rows leave it out.

TRBD1,TRBV28,TRBJ1-6,-,15,TGTGCCAGCCTCACACCGGGACAGGGGAATTCACCCCTCCACTTT,CASLTPGQGNSPLHF
-,TRBV10-3,TRBJ2-1,-,11,TGTGCCATCAGTGTGAACAATGAGCAGTTCTTC,CAISVNNEQFF
-,TRBV10-3,TRBJ2-7,-,14,TGTGCCATCAGTGAACAGGAGCTGCCCTACGAGCAGTACTTC,CAISEQELPYEQYF
-,TRBV5-1,TRBJ1-5,-,16,TGCGCCAGCAGCTTGGGCTATGACGAGGTGGATCAGCCCCAGCATTTT,CASSLGYDEVDQPQHF
-,TRBV11-2,TRBJ2-3,-,15,TGTGCCAGCAGCTTAGGGCTAGTATTCGAGGATACGCAGTATTTT,CASSLGLVFEDTQYF
-,TRBV5-4,TRBJ2-1,-,13,TGTGCCAGCAGCTGGGGCCAAGACGATGAGCAGTTCTTC,CASSWGQDDEQFF
TRBD2,TRBV7-3,TRBJ2-1,once,15,TGTGCCAGCAGCCTGGGACTAGCGGGGGGGCGTGAGCAGTTCTTC,CASSLGLAGGREQFF
-,TRBV20-1,TRBJ2-1,-,14,TGCAGTGCTAGTACCGGGGGGAGGGGGAATGAGCAGTTCTTC,CSASTGGRGNEQFF
-,TRBV10-3,TRBJ1-3,-,16,TGTGCCATCAGGGTTACAGGGACCCGATCAGGAAACACCATATATTTT,CAIRVTGTRSGNTIYF
-,TRBV6-2/TRBV6-3,TRBJ1-1,-,19,TGTGCCAGCAGTTACCCCCCTCCGGGAGGGCCCCACATGAACACTGAAGCTTTCTTT,CASSYPPPGGPHMNTEAFF